The entry below describes one TCR beta chain. Antigen specificity is unknown. The data were obtained in a study of T cell responses to AZD1222 COVID-19 vaccine. Study-wide points: Repertoire sampling was restricted to post-peak T cell response timepoints. Females outnumbered males among donors, who were mostly white British; clonal diversity was possibly underestimated. Among AZD1222 vaccinees, only 5 or 6 were seropositive at baseline. Increases in Spike-specific TCR breadth and depth were seen after two AZD1222 doses.

Profiling relied on immunoSEQ multiplex PCR, and the TCRdb table lists in-frame clones only, not all of them. There are about 120,000 clones in the sample; 85% to 90% occur only once, and roughly 10% lies in the top ten. Trimming cost V 0 bases and J 5 bases, with 17 bases left between them. CDR3 length: 16 residues. Germline CDR1 SGDLS, CDR2 YYNGEE. Sequencing was performed on peripheral blood, taken on day 0 of MenACWY control vaccination. The clonotype originates from an adult in good health. V gene TRBV9 combines with J gene TRBJ2-5; maybe TRBD2 (6 bases). This chain's CDR3 is CASSVGGDPPPETQYF. The CDR3 DNA follows: TGTGCCAGCAGCGTAGGGGGGGACCCCCCACCCGAGACCCAGTACTTC.